This TCR beta chain derives from a study of blood T cell repertoires in COVID-19. The CDR3 spans 16 residues. Germline V lookup: CDR1 LGHDT, CDR2 YNNKEL (reference sequence). Trimming at V came to 4 bases and at J to 3 bases, leaving 9 bases not matched to a gene. Assay: immunoSEQ multiplex PCR; the TCRdb copy retains only in-frame clones and omits some. The repertoire holds 170,000 or so clones, with around 73% as singletons. Sample: PBMCs or T cells enriched from blood (not recorded which). The V call is TRBV3-1 (or the pseudogene TRBV3-2), the J call TRBJ2-1; 7 bases fit TRBD2. The clonotype comes from a woman aged 45-60 years who had recovered from COVID-19. Here the CDR3 DNA reads TGTGCCAGCAGCCCCTGGGAGGGAGGTCTCTACAATGAGCAGTTCTTC. Translation gives CASSPWEGGLYNEQFF.